Listed below are T cell receptor beta chains from one sample, sequenced in a study of blood T cell repertoires in COVID-19. Only in-frame clones appear in the TCRdb table, and some are missing; sequencing was by immunoSEQ multiplex PCR. The sample lists about 320,000 clones; 85% were seen once. The sequenced sample consisted of peripheral blood. The receptors stem from a human donor in a cohort sampled during active COVID-19. The CDR3 runs from the conserved cysteine through the conserved F or W. D genes are given only for firm matches. Expanded clones are given a class, and other clones once, few, many or no size at all.

len: 16; v_gene: TRBV9; abundance: .; j_gene: TRBJ2-1; d_gene: .; CDR3aa: CASSASGGRIENEQFF; CDR3nt: TGTGCCAGCAGCGCCTCCGGGGGGCGGATAGAGAATGAGCAGTTCTTC
len: 15; v_gene: TRBV7-3; abundance: .; j_gene: TRBJ1-1; d_gene: TRBD1; CDR3aa: CASSPKGQGSTEAFF; CDR3nt: TGTGCCAGCAGCCCAAAGGGACAGGGGAGCACTGAAGCTTTCTTT
len: 15; v_gene: TRBV30; abundance: once; j_gene: TRBJ1-6; d_gene: TRBD1; CDR3aa: CAWTRRQGPNSPLHF; CDR3nt: TGTGCCTGGACCCGAAGACAGGGCCCGAATTCACCCCTCCACTTT
len: 11; v_gene: TRBV21-1; abundance: .; j_gene: TRBJ1-1; d_gene: .; CDR3aa: CASRRVALTFF; CDR3nt: TGTGCCAGCCGTCGGGTTGCCCTTACTTTCTTT
len: 14; v_gene: TRBV29-1; abundance: .; j_gene: TRBJ2-5; d_gene: TRBD1; CDR3aa: CSVYPDRGYETQYF; CDR3nt: TGCAGCGTTTATCCAGACAGGGGGTATGAGACCCAGTACTTC
len: 15; v_gene: TRBV6-5; abundance: .; j_gene: TRBJ1-1; d_gene: TRBD1; CDR3aa: CASSSTGTGGTEAFF; CDR3nt: TGTGCCAGCAGCTCCACGGGGACAGGGGGCACTGAAGCTTTCTTT
len: 16; v_gene: TRBV11-2; abundance: once; j_gene: TRBJ2-7; d_gene: TRBD1; CDR3aa: CASSLGPTGYSYEQYF; CDR3nt: TGTGCCAGCAGCTTAGGCCCGACAGGGTACTCCTACGAGCAGTACTTC
len: 16; v_gene: TRBV7-3; abundance: .; j_gene: TRBJ2-2; d_gene: TRBD1; CDR3aa: CASSLKIGQGTGELFF; CDR3nt: TGTGCCAGCAGCTTAAAGATAGGACAGGGTACCGGGGAGCTGTTTTTT
len: 14; v_gene: TRBV2; abundance: .; j_gene: TRBJ2-1; d_gene: TRBD2; CDR3aa: CATTGGSSYNEQFF; CDR3nt: TGTGCCACCACGGGGGGGAGCTCCTACAATGAGCAGTTCTTC
len: 15; v_gene: TRBV6-5; abundance: once; j_gene: TRBJ2-7; d_gene: TRBD1; CDR3aa: CASSYSGTGLYEQYF; CDR3nt: TGTGCCAGCAGTTACTCCGGGACAGGGCTCTACGAGCAGTACTTC
len: 15; v_gene: TRBV6-5; abundance: .; j_gene: TRBJ1-1; d_gene: .; CDR3aa: CASSPRGGLFTEAFF; CDR3nt: TGTGCCAGCAGCCCCAGAGGAGGGTTGTTCACTGAAGCTTTCTTT
len: 13; v_gene: TRBV20-1; abundance: .; j_gene: TRBJ1-5; d_gene: .; CDR3aa: CSASSGINQPQHF; CDR3nt: TGCAGTGCTAGTTCAGGGATCAATCAGCCCCAGCATTTT
len: 14; v_gene: TRBV3-1/TRBV3-2; abundance: .; j_gene: TRBJ1-2; d_gene: TRBD1; CDR3aa: CASRDRGHNYGYTF; CDR3nt: TGTGCCAGCAGGGACAGGGGACATAACTATGGCTACACCTTC
len: 16; v_gene: TRBV7-9; abundance: .; j_gene: TRBJ1-5; d_gene: TRBD1; CDR3aa: CASSPAKGQGDQPQHF; CDR3nt: TGTGCCAGCAGCCCGGCGAAGGGACAGGGCGATCAGCCCCAGCATTTT
len: 16; v_gene: TRBV24-1; abundance: .; j_gene: TRBJ1-5; d_gene: .; CDR3aa: CATSDNRDTLNQPQHF; CDR3nt: TGTGCCACCAGTGATAACCGGGACACCTTGAATCAGCCCCAGCATTTT
len: 16; v_gene: TRBV5-1; abundance: .; j_gene: TRBJ2-1; d_gene: .; CDR3aa: CASRGGGPSSYNEQFF; CDR3nt: TGCGCCAGTCGGGGAGGTGGCCCCAGCTCCTACAATGAGCAGTTCTTC